Each of the 16 T cell receptor beta chains below was sequenced from the same sample in a study of T cell clonotyping in hematopoietic cell transplantation. Time point reported: recipient sample about 28 days before transplant, after cytoreduction. Generated by immunoSEQ multiplex PCR, the TCRdb table keeps only in-frame clones and is missing some. Here the sample spans 29,000 or so clones, about 74% being singletons. Sequenced material: peripheral blood mononuclear cells, taken before stem cell transplant. These receptors were collected from a woman aged 25 to 39 with chronic myeloid leukemia. Some clones in this sample may be carry-over from other donors' samples.

The V and J genes are TRBV6-6 and TRBJ1-2; maybe TRBD1 (5 bases). CDR1 is MNHNY and CDR2 is SVGAGI in the germline V gene (reference sequence). Trimming cost V 4 bases and J 13 bases, with 13 bases left between them. The CDR3 has 11 amino acids. CDR3 sequence (DNA): TGTGCCAGCAGTTCAGGGACGCGCAGCACCTTC. Protein product: CASSSGTRSTF.

The DNA for the CDR3 is TGCGCCAGCAGCCAAGATCTCAGGGTTGAAGAGCAGTACGTC. Translated, it gives CASSQDLRVEEQYV. The rearrangement uses TRBV4-1 and TRBJ2-7, with TRBD1 as a possible D gene (5 bases). The CDR3 sequence is 14 residues long. Germline V CDR1 and CDR2: MGHRA, YSYEKL. Trimming pared 0 bases from V and 7 bases from J, leaving 13 bases between.

DNA of the CDR3: TGCGCCAGCAGCTTGGGTGCGGGTTGGGGTTCACCCCTCCACTTT. Amino acid sequence: CASSLGAGWGSPLHF. The chain is built from TRBV5-1 and TRBJ1-6; D unclear. V lost 0 bases, J lost 9 bases, and 13 bases lay in between. In germline, CDR1 is SGHRS, CDR2 YFSETQ. The CDR3 spans 15 residues.

This rearrangement joins TRBV7-2 to TRBJ2-7; D is ambiguous. Per the germline V gene, CDR1 is SGHTA and CDR2 is FQGNSA. Trimming removed 6 bases at V and 1 base at J, with 10 bases between. The CDR3 spans 13 residues. DNA of the CDR3: TGTGCCAGCAGTTACAGCCGGTCCTACGAGCAGTACTTC. It codes for CASSYSRSYEQYF.

A few counts support this clone. This rearrangement joins TRBV6-5 to TRBJ2-1; D remains ambiguous. With 2 bases removed from V and 0 bases from J, the gap between germline ends came to 8 bases. This CDR3 is 15 amino acids long. Germline loops: CDR1 MNHEY, CDR2 SVGAGI. The CDR3 is CASSYGFFSYNEQFF. The CDR3 DNA follows: TGTGCCAGCAGTTACGGGTTTTTCTCCTACAATGAGCAGTTCTTC.

This clone was observed once. This chain joins TRBV4-1 and TRBJ1-1; 7 nucleotides align to TRBD1. The CDR3 length is 19 residues. Germline-derived CDR1 and CDR2 are MGHRA and YSYEKL. After removal of 3 bases from V and 4 bases from J, the junction contained 20 bases not matched to a gene. The CDR3 nucleotides are TGCGCCAGCAGCCAGGTTACAGGGGCCGCCGATCACAAGGCCACTGAAGCTTTCTTT. Amino acid sequence: CASSQVTGAADHKATEAFF.

The rearrangement uses TRBV6-5 and TRBJ1-1; D uncertain. The germline V gene has CDR1 MNHEY and CDR2 SVGAGI. Trimming removed 8 bases from V and 6 bases from J, with 19 bases in between. The CDR3 has 14 residues. CDR3 in DNA: TGTGCCAGCGGAGACTTGGGAGGGTTGGCTGAAGCTTTCTTT. It specifies CASGDLGGLAEAFF.

The count of this clone is one. The chain is built from TRBV7-9 and TRBJ2-1, with D unclear. The CDR3 has 17 amino acids. CDR1 SEHNR and CDR2 FQNEAQ come from the germline V gene (reference sequence). Trimming left V 5 bases short and J 7 bases short, with 24 bases between. The CDR3 region is CASSTLGFPIVTNEQFF. As DNA, the CDR3 is TGTGCCAGCAGCACTCTTGGTTTCCCGATTGTTACGAATGAGCAGTTCTTC.

This rearrangement joins TRBV7-9 to TRBJ2-1; the match to TRBD2 covers 8 bases. The CDR3 runs 15 residues. Trimming at V came to 1 base and at J to 9 bases, leaving 8 bases not matched to a gene. Germline V gene sequence: CDR1 SEHNR, CDR2 FQNEAQ (reference sequence). As DNA, the CDR3 is TGTGCCAGCAGCTTAGACTCGGGGGGGCCACCTGAGCAGTTCTTC. Residues: CASSLDSGGPPEQFF. The full variable domain, completed using reference TRBV7-9 and TRBJ2-1, is DTGVSQNPRHKITKRGQNVTFRCDPISEHNRLYWYRQTLGQGPEFLTYFQNEAQLEKSRLLSDRFSAERPKGSFSTLEIQRTEQGDSAMYLCASSLDSGGPPEQFFGPGTRLTVL.

This chain connects TRBV14 to TRBJ1-2; no clear D gene. The CDR3 extends over 15 amino acids. V was cut by 0 bases and J by 8 bases, with 16 bases left in between. From germline, CDR1 is SGHDN and CDR2 FVKESK. CDR3 sequence (DNA): TGTGCCAGCAGCCAAGATCCGGGCAGGCTGGGCGGCTACACCTTC. Translation: CASSQDPGRLGGYTF.

This clone was observed a single time. The CDR3 loop reads CASSSPISGGHTDTQYF. The CDR3 DNA reads TGTGCCAGCAGCTCCCCCATTAGCGGGGGGCACACAGATACGCAGTATTTT. This chain joins TRBV7-2 and TRBJ2-3; TRBD2 matches 10 bases. The CDR3 covers 17 residues. From germline, CDR1 is SGHTA and CDR2 FQGNSA. The J segment lost 2 bases and the V segment lost 4 bases, leaving 9 bases of the junction unmatched.

The chain recombines TRBV5-1 with TRBJ2-4; D perhaps matches TRBD1 (6 bases). Between the trimmed V and J ends, which lost 4 bases and 0 bases, there was a span of 14 bases. The CDR3 is 16 residues long. CDR1 SGHRS and CDR2 YFSETQ come from the germline V gene. CDR3 residues: CASSREQGIAKNIQYF. In DNA form, the CDR3 reads TGCGCCAGCAGCCGCGAACAGGGTATAGCCAAAAACATTCAGTACTTC.

This clone was seen only a few times. The chain is built from TRBV19 and TRBJ1-1; D gene uncertain. Germline V lookup: CDR1 LNHDA, CDR2 SQIVND (reference sequence). This CDR3 contains 16 residues. V was trimmed by 5 bases and J by 2 bases, leaving 18 bases between them. The CDR3 DNA reads TGTGCCAGTAGTTCGGGCTTTTGGTCAGATAACACTGAAGCTTTCTTT. Its protein is CASSSGFWSDNTEAFF.

The J gene is TRBJ2-7, the V gene TRBV6-1; 7 bases map to TRBD2. The CDR3 runs to 15 residues. The germline V gene has CDR1 MNHNS and CDR2 SASEGT. Trimming cost V 4 bases and J 0 bases; bases outside gene matches: 6. The CDR3, as DNA: TGTGCCAGCAGTGCAGAGCGGGGCCTCTCCTACGAGCAGTACGTC. Protein sequence: CASSAERGLSYEQYV.

This clone is judged medium-sized (0.01 to 0.1%). The chain combines TRBV9 with TRBJ2-2; possibly TRBD1 for D (6 bases). The ends were cut back, 2 bases at V and 0 bases at J, with 23 bases in the middle. The CDR3 runs to 20 residues. Germline V CDR1 and CDR2: SGDLS, YYNGEE. The CDR3: CASSVYSGQYILSNTGELFF. DNA of the CDR3: TGTGCCAGCAGCGTTTACTCAGGACAGTACATACTCTCGAACACCGGGGAGCTGTTTTTT.

V gene TRBV30 combines with J gene TRBJ1-1, with a weak D call TRBD1 (5 bases). The V end was cut by 5 bases, the J end by 1 base, with 5 bases between. CDR1 GTSNPN and CDR2 SVGIG come from the germline V gene (reference sequence). The length of the CDR3 is 11 residues. CDR3 nucleotides: TGTGCCTGGCAGGGGAACACTGAAGCTTTCTTT. The encoded protein is CAWQGNTEAFF.